The 3 T cell receptor beta chains given below trace back to one sample, sequenced in a study of metastatic and nonmetastatic thyroid tumors. TCRdb re-called clones from the PCR reads using MiXCR. This sample has roughly 70,000 clones, with 15% to 20% found just once. Ahead of thyroid surgery, no patient had received treatment of any kind. Sequencing was performed on blood. The receptors shown here come from a female donor with papillary thyroid cancer or a benign thyroid nodule (not recorded which). Some clones in this sample may be carry-over from other donors' samples.

Notes on this clone: A read error is possible here, since a much larger clone lies one base away. The chain employs TRBV5-5 and TRBJ2-3; possibly TRBD1 or TRBD2 for D (5 bases each). The germline V gene has CDR1 SGHKS and CDR2 YYEKEE (reference sequence). The CDR3 spans 14 residues. With 5 bases removed from V and 3 bases from J, the gap between germline ends came to 13 bases. In nucleotides, the CDR3 is TGTGCCAGCAGGCTCGAGGGGAGTACAGATACGCAGTATTTT. Protein product: CASRLEGSTDTQYF.

The chain combines TRBV2 with TRBJ2-1; 10 bases are a match to TRBD2. Germline V gene sequence: CDR1 SNHLY, CDR2 FYNNEI. Trimming cost V 6 bases and J 6 bases; bases outside gene matches: 5. CDR3 size: 14 residues. The CDR3 DNA sequence: TGTGCCAGCAGGGGAACTAGCGGGATCAATGAGCAGTTCTTC. As protein: CASRGTSGINEQFF. Looking up the rest from reference TRBV2 and TRBJ2-1 gives the full variable domain: EPEVTQTPSHQVTQMGQEVILRCVPISNHLYFYWYRQILGQKVEFLVSFYNNEISEKSEIFDDQFSVERPDGSNFTLKIRSTKLEDSAMYFCASRGTSGINEQFFGPGTRLTVL.

This clone has a handful of counts. CDR3 in DNA: TGTGCCAGTAGGGGGGACATCTACGAGCAGTACTTC. Translation: CASRGDIYEQYF. The genes are TRBV19 and TRBJ2-7; D might be TRBD1 (6 bases). The V gene's germline CDR1 is LNHDA and CDR2 SQIVND (reference sequence). CDR3 size: 12 residues. The V end lost 6 bases, the J end lost 3 bases, and 9 bases lay between the germline ends.